This T cell receptor beta chain comes out of a study of Graves' ophthalmopathy and Graves' hyperthyroidism. Points from the study as a whole: Blood contained most expanded thyroid clonotypes exceeding 0.001 frequency.

CDR1 and CDR2 from the germline V gene are SGHTA and FQGNSA. Germline trimming cut 5 bases from V and 4 bases from J; bases unmatched to any gene: 8. The CDR3 length is 17 residues. In its sample, this clonotype was seen many times. The antigen remains unidentified. As the template, RNA transcripts were used to amplify TCR beta CDR3 regions. HTBI primers were employed in first-round RT-PCR, then a second-round multiplex PCR followed. Using its own MiXCR run on the multiplex PCR reads, TCRdb lists one record per CDR3 protein. Of around 1,000,000 distinct CDR3 sequences detected, about 35% appear once; the ten largest clones hold around 10%. Establishment of the diagnosis relied upon clinical symptoms, serum thyroxine, TRAb, thyroid ultrasound and orbital computed tomography.

The sequence derives from an adult man with Graves' hyperthyroidism. Sequenced sample: peripheral blood or thyroid tissue (not recorded which). The chain joins TRBV7-2 to TRBJ2-2; 12 positions match TRBD2. This CDR3 reads CASSDPGLAGPTGELFF. CDR3 sequence (DNA): TGTGCCAGCAGCGATCCGGGACTAGCGGGTCCCACCGGGGAGCTGTTTTTT.